Listed here are 20 T cell receptor beta chains from one sample, sequenced in a study of T cell repertoires in cytomegalovirus infection. MiXCR, applied by TCRdb to the reads, yields one record per CDR3 protein. The table records approximately 110,000 distinct CDR3 sequences, 30% of them present only once. Their recognized antigens are unknown. The source material was CD8+ T cells from cultured PBMCs, sampled from culture after CMV antigen stimulation. The receptors shown here come from a human donor in good health (CMV status not recorded). Some clones in this sample may be carry-over from other donors' samples.

There are many counts of this clonotype. The chain couples TRBV7-8 to TRBJ1-1, with a possible D match to TRBD1 (5 bases). Trimming shortened V by 5 bases and J by 1 base, and 14 bases separated the two germline ends. CDR1 and CDR2 (germline): SGHVS, FQNEAQ. This CDR3 region has 15 residues. CDR3 coding DNA: TGTGCCAGCAGCCCGAGGGAGGGGCGGAACACTGAAGCTTTCTTT. This gives the protein CASSPREGRNTEAFF.

This clonotype was seen ten or more times. This chain links TRBV27 with TRBJ2-3; TRBD1 is a possible D gene (5 bases). Trimming removed 2 bases at V and 6 bases at J, with 12 bases between. The germline CDR1 and CDR2 sequences are MNHEY and SMNVEV (reference sequence). The CDR3 totals 14 residues. The CDR3 bases are TGTGCCAGCAGTTTAGGCAGGGTAATGGATACGCAGTATTTT. Protein product: CASSLGRVMDTQYF.

This clonotype was observed many times. V is TRBV4-1 and J is TRBJ2-1; 13 bases line up with TRBD2. V dropped 0 bases and J dropped 4; count of bases not matched to a gene: 6. The CDR3 extends over 18 amino acids. CDR1 is MGHRA and CDR2 is YSYEKL in the germline V gene. CDR3 sequence (DNA): TGCGCCAGCAGCCAAGATCCGACTAGCGGGGGGAGGTACAATGAGCAGTTCTTC. Its translation: CASSQDPTSGGRYNEQFF.

The chain is built from TRBV6-2 or TRBV6-3 and TRBJ2-1; D ambiguous. The CDR3 is 12 amino acids. Between the trimmed V and J ends, which lost 2 bases and 4 bases, there was a span of 3 bases. The germline CDR1 and CDR2 sequences are MNHEY and SVGEGT. CDR3 residues: CASSYGYNEQFF. DNA for the CDR3: TGTGCCAGCAGTTACGGGTACAATGAGCAGTTCTTC.

The chain couples TRBV5-1 to TRBJ2-7; D gene uncertain. This CDR3 is 16 amino acids long. Germline CDR1 reads SGHRS; CDR2 reads YFSETQ. V lost 4 bases, J lost 5 bases, and 22 bases lay in between. CDR3: CASSRTTGSPADEQYF. In DNA form, the CDR3 reads TGCGCCAGCAGCCGTACTACCGGGTCCCCAGCCGACGAGCAGTACTTC.

This clonotype was seen repeatedly, ten times or more. This chain uses TRBV7-8 with TRBJ2-3; 12 bases match TRBD2. J lost 4 bases, V lost 5 bases, and 7 bases had no gene match. In germline, CDR1 is SGHVS, CDR2 FQNEAQ. This CDR3 has 16 amino acids. This chain's CDR3 is CASSPRLAGGADTQYF. The CDR3 DNA sequence: TGTGCCAGCAGCCCACGCCTAGCGGGGGGGGCAGATACGCAGTATTTT.

The rearrangement uses TRBV12-3 or TRBV12-4 and TRBJ1-2, with D tentatively TRBD1 (5 bases). Between the trimmed V and J ends, which lost 5 bases and 4 bases, there was a span of 17 bases. There are 15 residues in the CDR3. CDR3 nucleotides: TGTGCCAGCAGTCCGACAGCGGGCGTGTCCTATGGCTACACCTTC. It codes for CASSPTAGVSYGYTF.

V gene TRBV24-1 combines with J gene TRBJ2-1; D possibly corresponds to TRBD2 (7 bases). Germline V gives CDR1 KGHDR, CDR2 SFDVKD. This CDR3 has 15 amino acids. With 5 bases removed from V and 2 bases from J, the gap between germline ends came to 12 bases. The CDR3 sequence is CATSASGGPYNEQFF. The CDR3 DNA sequence: TGTGCCACCAGTGCTTCCGGGGGGCCCTACAATGAGCAGTTCTTC.

This clonotype was detected a few times. The rearrangement links TRBV6-1 to TRBJ1-2; TRBD1 might be the D (5 bases). The CDR3 is 13 amino acids. The germline V and J ends were trimmed by 2 bases and 8 bases, with 12 bases remaining between them. CDR1 MNHNS and CDR2 SASEGT come from the germline V gene. CDR3: CASSEMDRGGYTF. CDR3 sequence (DNA): TGTGCCAGCAGTGAAATGGATCGGGGCGGCTACACCTTC.

The J gene is TRBJ1-2, the V gene TRBV12-3 or TRBV12-4; the D is unclear. The CDR3 is made up of 12 amino acids. V lost 3 bases to trimming and J lost 6 bases, with 8 bases between them. CDR3 DNA: TGTGCCAGCAGTTTCGAGGTGAATGGCTACACCTTC. Encoded protein: CASSFEVNGYTF.

The J gene is TRBJ1-1, the V gene TRBV4-3, with D maybe TRBD1 (5 bases). Germline loops: CDR1 LGHNA, CDR2 YSLEER. Trimming cost V 8 bases and J 0 bases, with 13 bases left between them. The CDR3 contains 14 residues. The CDR3 reads CASRLDRMNTEAFF. The DNA for the CDR3 is TGCGCCAGCCGACTAGACAGAATGAACACTGAAGCTTTCTTT.

The chain combines TRBV27 with TRBJ1-2; D is unclear. V lost 0 bases, J lost 3 bases, and 5 bases lay in between. The CDR3 is 13 amino acids. Looked up from germline, CDR1 is MNHEY and CDR2 is SMNVEV (reference sequence). The CDR3 DNA sequence: TGTGCCAGCAGTTTATCTGGGGACTATGGCTACACCTTC. Translated: CASSLSGDYGYTF.

This clonotype was observed a single time. The J gene is TRBJ1-1, the V gene TRBV12-3 or TRBV12-4; D might be TRBD1 (6 bases). The length of the CDR3 is 13 residues. V lost 5 bases and J 5 bases, leaving 12 bases between the germline ends. The CDR3 protein is CASSQQGPTEAFF. In DNA, the CDR3 is TGTGCCAGCAGTCAACAGGGCCCTACTGAAGCTTTCTTT.

The V and J genes are TRBV19 and TRBJ2-3; no definite D call. V was cut by 4 bases and J by 2 bases, with 4 bases left in between. The CDR3 contains 12 residues. CDR1 and CDR2 from the germline V gene are LNHDA and SQIVND (reference sequence). CDR3 nucleotide sequence: TGTGCCAGTAGTACCCTCACAGATACGCAGTATTTT. Protein product: CASSTLTDTQYF. Complete variable domain (other parts from reference TRBV19 and TRBJ2-3): DGGITQSPKYLFRKEGQNVTLSCEQNLNHDAMYWYRQDPGQGLRLIYYSQIVNDFQKGDIAEGYSVSREKKESFPLTVTSAQKNPTAFYLCASSTLTDTQYFGPGTRLTVL.

This clonotype was counted a few times. This sequence joins TRBV6-2 or TRBV6-3 and TRBJ2-7, with no clear D. The V end lost 0 bases, the J end lost 5 bases, and 8 bases lay between the germline ends. Germline loops: CDR1 MNHEY, CDR2 SVGEGT. The CDR3 has 13 residues. CDR3 sequence reads: CASSYSEKDEQYF. The CDR3 DNA sequence: TGTGCCAGCAGTTACTCGGAGAAGGACGAGCAGTACTTC.

This clonotype was seen a handful of times. The chain has TRBV2 and TRBJ1-1, with D possibly matching TRBD1 (5 bases). The CDR3 extends over 16 amino acids. The V gene lost 6 bases and the J gene lost 2 bases, with 19 bases spanning the gap. The germline V gene has CDR1 SNHLY and CDR2 FYNNEI. In DNA, the CDR3 is TGTGCCAGCAGGGGAACACGGGACGGTCAAAACACTGAAGCTTTCTTT. As protein: CASRGTRDGQNTEAFF.

The V gene is TRBV7-6, the J gene TRBJ2-5, with TRBD1 identical over 8 bases. The germline V gene has CDR1 SGHVS and CDR2 FNYEAQ. V trimming: 5 bases; J trimming: 6 bases; junction bases outside the gene matches: 8. The CDR3 consists of 14 residues. The CDR3: CASSPGQGVKTQYF. CDR3 DNA sequence: TGTGCCAGCAGCCCAGGACAGGGCGTGAAGACCCAGTACTTC.

The chain combines TRBV2 with TRBJ1-2, with 9 positions matching TRBD1. The germline V gene has CDR1 SNHLY and CDR2 FYNNEI. The CDR3 length is 13 residues. V shed 9 bases, J shed 0 bases, and the junction held 2 bases outside the gene matches. CDR3 DNA: TGTGCCAGTGGGACAGGGCCTAACTATGGCTACACCTTC. It translates to CASGTGPNYGYTF.

This chain links TRBV19 with TRBJ2-1, with 8 nucleotides matching TRBD1. Germline V gene sequence: CDR1 LNHDA, CDR2 SQIVND (reference sequence). J lost 8 bases, V lost 5 bases, and 11 bases had no gene match. This CDR3 spans 15 amino acids. Here the CDR3 reads CASSPRDRIVDEQFF. As DNA, the CDR3 is TGTGCCAGTAGTCCCCGGGACAGGATTGTTGATGAGCAGTTCTTC.

Regarding this clonotype: The CDR3 ends on some other residue instead of the conserved phenylalanine or tryptophan, so this is likely a read error. The CDR3 DNA reads TGTGCCAGCAGTCTAACAGGGGCCACTGAAGCTTTCTCT. This translates into CASSLTGATEAFS. The genes are TRBV27 and TRBJ1-1; 7 bases fit TRBD1. With 5 bases clipped from V and 4 bases from J, the junction kept 4 bases outside the gene matches. This CDR3 spans 13 amino acids. CDR1 and CDR2 (germline): MNHEY, SMNVEV (reference sequence).